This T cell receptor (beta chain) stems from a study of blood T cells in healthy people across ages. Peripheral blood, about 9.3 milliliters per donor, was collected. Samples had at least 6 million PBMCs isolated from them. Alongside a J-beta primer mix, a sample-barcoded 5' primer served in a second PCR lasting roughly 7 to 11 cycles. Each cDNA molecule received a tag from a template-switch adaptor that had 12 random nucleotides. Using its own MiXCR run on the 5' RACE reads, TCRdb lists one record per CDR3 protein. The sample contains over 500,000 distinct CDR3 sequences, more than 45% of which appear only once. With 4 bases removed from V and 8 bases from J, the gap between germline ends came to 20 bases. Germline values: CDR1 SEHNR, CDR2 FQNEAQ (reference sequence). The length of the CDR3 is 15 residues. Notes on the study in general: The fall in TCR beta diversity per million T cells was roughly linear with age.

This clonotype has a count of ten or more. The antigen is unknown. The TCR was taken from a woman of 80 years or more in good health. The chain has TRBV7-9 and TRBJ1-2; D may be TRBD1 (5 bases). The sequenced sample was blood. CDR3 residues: CASSSNPGQTGGYTF. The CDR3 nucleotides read TGTGCCAGCAGCTCCAACCCCGGACAAACGGGAGGCTACACCTTC.